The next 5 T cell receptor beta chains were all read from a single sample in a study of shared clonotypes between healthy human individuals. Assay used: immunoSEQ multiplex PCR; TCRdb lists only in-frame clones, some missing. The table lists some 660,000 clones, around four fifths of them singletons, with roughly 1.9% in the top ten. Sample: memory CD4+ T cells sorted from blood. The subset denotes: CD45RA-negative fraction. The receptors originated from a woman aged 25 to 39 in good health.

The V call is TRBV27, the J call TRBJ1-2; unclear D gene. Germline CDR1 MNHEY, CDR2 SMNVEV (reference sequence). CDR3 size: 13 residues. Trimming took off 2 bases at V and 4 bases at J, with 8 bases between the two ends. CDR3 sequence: CASSLVSTYGYTF. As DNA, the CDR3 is TGTGCCAGCAGTTTAGTGTCTACCTATGGCTACACCTTC.

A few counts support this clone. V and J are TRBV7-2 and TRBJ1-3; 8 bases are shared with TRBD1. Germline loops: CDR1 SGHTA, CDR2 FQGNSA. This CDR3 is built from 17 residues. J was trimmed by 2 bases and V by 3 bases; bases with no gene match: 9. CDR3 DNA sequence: TGTGCCAGCAGCTTGGTTGCAGGGGGCTCCCCTGGAAACACCATATATTTT. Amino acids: CASSLVAGGSPGNTIYF.

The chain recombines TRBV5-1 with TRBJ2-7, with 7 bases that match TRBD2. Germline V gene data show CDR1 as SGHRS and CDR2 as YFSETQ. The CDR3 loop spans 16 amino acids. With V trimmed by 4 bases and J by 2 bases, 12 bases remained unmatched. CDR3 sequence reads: CASSPGLASGTYEQYF. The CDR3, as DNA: TGCGCCAGCAGCCCGGGCCTGGCTAGCGGAACCTACGAGCAGTACTTC.

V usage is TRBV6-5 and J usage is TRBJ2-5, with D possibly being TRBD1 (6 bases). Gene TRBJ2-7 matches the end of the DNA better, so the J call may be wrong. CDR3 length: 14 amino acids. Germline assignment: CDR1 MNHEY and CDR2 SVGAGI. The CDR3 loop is CASSWGTPSYEQYF. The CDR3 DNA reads TGTGCCAGCAGTTGGGGGACACCCTCCTACGAGCAGTACTTC.

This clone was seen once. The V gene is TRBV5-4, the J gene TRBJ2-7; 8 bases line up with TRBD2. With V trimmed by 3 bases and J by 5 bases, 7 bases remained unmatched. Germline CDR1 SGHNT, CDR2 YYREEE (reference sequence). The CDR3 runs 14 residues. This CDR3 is CASSSGLARDEQYF. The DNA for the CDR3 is TGTGCCAGCAGCTCCGGACTAGCACGAGACGAGCAGTACTTC.